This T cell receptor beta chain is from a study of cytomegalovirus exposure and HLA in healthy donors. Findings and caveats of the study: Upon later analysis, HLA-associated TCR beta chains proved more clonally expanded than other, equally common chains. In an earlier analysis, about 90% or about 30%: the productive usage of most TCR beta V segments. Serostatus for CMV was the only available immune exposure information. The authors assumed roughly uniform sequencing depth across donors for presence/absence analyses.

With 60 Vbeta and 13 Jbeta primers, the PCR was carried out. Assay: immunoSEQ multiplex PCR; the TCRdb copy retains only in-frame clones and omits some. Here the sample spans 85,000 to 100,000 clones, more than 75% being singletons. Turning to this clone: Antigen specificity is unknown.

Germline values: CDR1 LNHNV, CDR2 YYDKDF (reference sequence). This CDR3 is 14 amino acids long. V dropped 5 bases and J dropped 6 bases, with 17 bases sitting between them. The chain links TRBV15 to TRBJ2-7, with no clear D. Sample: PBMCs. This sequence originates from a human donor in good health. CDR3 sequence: CATSRVLRSGEQYF. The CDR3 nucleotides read TGTGCCACCAGCCGGGTCCTTCGGAGTGGCGAGCAGTACTTC.